This passage covers 8 T cell receptor beta chains from one sample sequenced in a study of post-analysis software for immune sequencing data. No antigens are known for them. Unique molecular identifiers tagged the TCR beta cDNA libraries. TCRdb passed the PCR reads through MiXCR, listing each CDR3 protein once. The sample has hundreds of thousands of distinct CDR3 sequences; approximately 53% are singletons. Study observations and caveats: Controls had lower frequencies than patients of about five TRBV segments, which included TRBV5-6, TRBV5-1 and TRBV20-1.

Sample: blood. The source is a girl aged 5 to 17 with multiple sclerosis.

This clonotype was seen more than once but under ten times. The chain carries TRBV29-1 and TRBJ1-2; possibly TRBD1 for D (6 bases). The CDR3 totals 15 residues. CDR1 is SQVTM, CDR2 ANQGSEA, per germline. Deletions cut 7 bases from V and 6 bases from J, with 24 bases between. The DNA for the CDR3 is TGCAGCGCCCGGGGGGGGCGCGGTCCGACCGATGGCTACACCTTC. This translates into CSARGGRGPTDGYTF.

This chain joins TRBV18 and TRBJ2-1; 11 bases map to TRBD2. The CDR3 totals 15 residues. From germline, CDR1 is KGHSH and CDR2 LQKENI. With V trimmed by 6 bases and J by 6 bases, 7 bases remained unmatched. The CDR3 sequence is CASSLGLAVSNEQFF. CDR3 nucleotide sequence: TGTGCCAGCTCGCTGGGACTAGCGGTTTCCAATGAGCAGTTCTTC. Full variable domain (outside the CDR3, taken from reference TRBV18 and TRBJ2-1): NAGVMQNPRHLVRRRGQEARLRCSPMKGHSHVYWYRQLPEEGLKFMVYLQKENIIDESGMPKERFSAEFPKEGPSILRIQQVVRGDSAAYFCASSLGLAVSNEQFFGPGTRLTVL.

This clonotype came up many times. Germline is not matched at one junction end, which may reflect a read error. The chain has TRBV5-1 and TRBJ2-7; D not certain. Germline lookup yields CDR1 SGHRS and CDR2 YFSETQ. This CDR3 region has 13 residues. CDR3 sequence: CASSLGRDYEQYF. The CDR3, as DNA: TGTGCCAGCAGCTTGGGCAGAGACTACGAGCAGTACTTC.

The CDR3 here is CSARDLGRAYSYEQYF. The CDR3 region has the DNA TGCAGTGCTAGAGATCTCGGGCGGGCGTACTCCTACGAGCAGTACTTC. The chain uses TRBV20-1 and TRBJ2-7, with a tentative D call TRBD2 (5 bases). Germline V gene sequence: CDR1 DFQATT, CDR2 SNEGSKA (reference sequence). Trimming took off 0 bases at V and 0 bases at J, with 15 bases between the two ends. The length of the CDR3 is 16 residues.

This chain links TRBV29-1 with TRBJ1-2, with TRBD1 as a possible D gene (6 bases). V was clipped by 3 bases and J by 4 bases, with 9 bases between them. CDR1 is SQVTM and CDR2 is ANQGSEA in the germline V gene. This CDR3 region has 12 residues. The CDR3 nucleotides read TGCAGCGTTGATGGGGGCGTCTATGGCTACACCTTC. Its protein product is CSVDGGVYGYTF.

The chain joins TRBV20-1 to TRBJ1-4, with D perhaps matching TRBD1 (5 bases). V gave up 3 bases and J gave up 6 bases, with 11 bases separating them. Per germline, CDR1 DFQATT and CDR2 SNEGSKA (reference sequence). The CDR3 runs to 13 residues. CDR3 sequence reads: CSASSPGDEKLFF. The CDR3 nucleotides read TGCAGTGCTAGCTCTCCGGGGGATGAAAAACTGTTTTTT.

This clonotype was counted only a few times. The chain links TRBV7-8 to TRBJ2-5, with D possibly matching TRBD1 (6 bases). The CDR3 is 15 amino acids. Germline V gene lookup returns CDR1 SGHVS and CDR2 FQNEAQ. The V and J ends lost 5 bases and 4 bases respectively, with 17 bases between them. The chain's CDR3 is CASSSYPDRGETQYF. The CDR3 nucleotides read TGTGCCAGCAGCAGCTACCCGGACAGAGGAGAGACCCAGTACTTC.

The chain carries TRBV20-1 and TRBJ2-1, with TRBD2 identical over 15 bases. The CDR3 consists of 18 residues. Germline V lookup: CDR1 DFQATT, CDR2 SNEGSKA (reference sequence). The V segment lost 1 base and the J segment 4 bases; nucleotides outside the gene matches: 8. CDR3 sequence reads: CSARVPGLAGGRYNEQFF. As DNA, the CDR3 is TGCAGTGCTAGAGTCCCGGGACTAGCGGGGGGCCGATACAATGAGCAGTTCTTC.